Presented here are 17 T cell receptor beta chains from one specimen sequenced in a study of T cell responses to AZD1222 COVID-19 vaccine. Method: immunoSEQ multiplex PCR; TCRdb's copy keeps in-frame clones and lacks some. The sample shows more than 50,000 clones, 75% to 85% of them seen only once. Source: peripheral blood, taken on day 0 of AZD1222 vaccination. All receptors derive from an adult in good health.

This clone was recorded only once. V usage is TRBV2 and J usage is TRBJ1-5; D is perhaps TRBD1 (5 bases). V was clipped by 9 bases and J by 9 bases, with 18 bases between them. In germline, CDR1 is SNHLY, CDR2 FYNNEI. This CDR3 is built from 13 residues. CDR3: CASVDGGLGPQHF. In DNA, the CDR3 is TGTGCCAGTGTGGATGGGGGACTGGGGCCCCAGCATTTT.

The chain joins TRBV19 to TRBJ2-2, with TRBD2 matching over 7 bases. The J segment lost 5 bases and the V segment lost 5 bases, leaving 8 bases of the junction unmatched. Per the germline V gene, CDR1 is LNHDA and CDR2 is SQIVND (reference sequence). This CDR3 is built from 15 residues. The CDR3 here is CASSPSGASTGELFF. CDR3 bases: TGTGCCAGTAGTCCCAGCGGGGCTTCAACCGGGGAGCTGTTTTTT.

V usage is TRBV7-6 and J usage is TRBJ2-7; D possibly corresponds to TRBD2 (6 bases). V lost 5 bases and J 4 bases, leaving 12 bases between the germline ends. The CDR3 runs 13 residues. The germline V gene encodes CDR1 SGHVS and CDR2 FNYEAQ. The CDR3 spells CASSQSTSYEQYF. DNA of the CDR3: TGTGCCAGCAGCCAATCGACTAGTTACGAGCAGTACTTC.

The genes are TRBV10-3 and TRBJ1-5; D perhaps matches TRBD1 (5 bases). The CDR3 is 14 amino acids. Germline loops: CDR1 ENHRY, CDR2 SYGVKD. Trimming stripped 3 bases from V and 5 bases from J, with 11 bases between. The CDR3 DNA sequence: TGTGCCATCAGTGATAGTCAGGGAGATCAGCCCCAGCATTTT. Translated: CAISDSQGDQPQHF.

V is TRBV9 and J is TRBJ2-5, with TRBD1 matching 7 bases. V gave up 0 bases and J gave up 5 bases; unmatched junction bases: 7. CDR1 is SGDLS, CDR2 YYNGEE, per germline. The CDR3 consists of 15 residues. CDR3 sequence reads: CASSVAQGSAETQYF. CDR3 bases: TGTGCCAGCAGCGTAGCACAGGGGAGCGCGGAGACCCAGTACTTC.

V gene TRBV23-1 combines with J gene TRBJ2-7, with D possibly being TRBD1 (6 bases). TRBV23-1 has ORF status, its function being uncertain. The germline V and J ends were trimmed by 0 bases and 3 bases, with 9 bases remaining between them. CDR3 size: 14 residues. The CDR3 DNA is TGCGCCAGCAGTCAATCGGGACATGGCTACGAGCAGTACGTC. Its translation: CASSQSGHGYEQYV.

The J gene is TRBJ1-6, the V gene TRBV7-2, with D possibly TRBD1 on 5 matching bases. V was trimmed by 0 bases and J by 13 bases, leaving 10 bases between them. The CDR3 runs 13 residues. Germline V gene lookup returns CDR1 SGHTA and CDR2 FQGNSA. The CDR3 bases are TGTGCCAGCAGCTTAGCGCCCAGGGCGCCCCTCCACTTT. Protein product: CASSLAPRAPLHF.

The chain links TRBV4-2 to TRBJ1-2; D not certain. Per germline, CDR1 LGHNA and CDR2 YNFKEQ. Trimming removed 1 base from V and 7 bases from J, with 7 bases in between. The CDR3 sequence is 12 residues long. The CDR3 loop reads CASSQGLSGYTF. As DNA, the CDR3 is TGTGCCAGCAGCCAAGGGTTAAGTGGCTACACCTTC.

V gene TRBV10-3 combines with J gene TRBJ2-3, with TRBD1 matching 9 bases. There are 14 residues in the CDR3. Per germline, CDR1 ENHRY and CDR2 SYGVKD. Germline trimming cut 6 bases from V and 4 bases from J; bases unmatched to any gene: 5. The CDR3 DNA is TGTGCCATCAGCAAGGACAGGGGTTCAGATACGCAGTATTTT. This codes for CAISKDRGSDTQYF.

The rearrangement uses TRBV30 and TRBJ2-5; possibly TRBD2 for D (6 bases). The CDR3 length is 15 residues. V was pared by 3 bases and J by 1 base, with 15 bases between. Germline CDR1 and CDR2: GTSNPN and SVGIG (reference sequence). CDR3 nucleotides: TGTGCCTGGAGGGAGCCCTCCGGGGGCCAAGAGACCCAGTACTTC. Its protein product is CAWREPSGGQETQYF. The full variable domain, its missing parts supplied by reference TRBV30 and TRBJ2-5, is SQTIHQWPATLVQPVGSPLSLECTVEGTSNPNLYWYRQAAGRGLQLLFYSVGIGQISSEVPQNLSASRPQDRQFILSSKKLLLSDSGFYLCAWREPSGGQETQYFGPGTRLLVL.

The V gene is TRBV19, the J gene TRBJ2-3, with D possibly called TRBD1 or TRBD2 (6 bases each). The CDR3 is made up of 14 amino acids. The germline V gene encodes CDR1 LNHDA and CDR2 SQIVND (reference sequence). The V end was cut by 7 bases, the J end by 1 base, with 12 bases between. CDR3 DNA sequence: TGTGCCAGTACTCATAGGGGGGGCACAGATACGCAGTATTTT. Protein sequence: CASTHRGGTDTQYF. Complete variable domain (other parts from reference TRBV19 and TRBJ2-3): DGGITQSPKYLFRKEGQNVTLSCEQNLNHDAMYWYRQDPGQGLRLIYYSQIVNDFQKGDIAEGYSVSREKKESFPLTVTSAQKNPTAFYLCASTHRGGTDTQYFGPGTRLTVL.

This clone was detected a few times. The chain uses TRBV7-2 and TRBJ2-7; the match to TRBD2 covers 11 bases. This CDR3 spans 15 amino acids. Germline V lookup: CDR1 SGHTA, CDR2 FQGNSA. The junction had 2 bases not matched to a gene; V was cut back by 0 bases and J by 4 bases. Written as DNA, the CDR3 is TGTGCCAGCAGCTTAGCCGGGACTAGCGGTTACGAGCAGTACTTC. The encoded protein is CASSLAGTSGYEQYF.

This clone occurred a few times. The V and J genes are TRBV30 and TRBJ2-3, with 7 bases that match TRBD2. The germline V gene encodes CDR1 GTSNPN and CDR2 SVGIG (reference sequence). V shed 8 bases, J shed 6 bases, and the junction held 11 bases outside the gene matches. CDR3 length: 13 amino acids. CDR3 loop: CARGRRERDTQYF. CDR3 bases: TGTGCCCGTGGAAGGCGGGAGCGCGATACGCAGTATTTT.

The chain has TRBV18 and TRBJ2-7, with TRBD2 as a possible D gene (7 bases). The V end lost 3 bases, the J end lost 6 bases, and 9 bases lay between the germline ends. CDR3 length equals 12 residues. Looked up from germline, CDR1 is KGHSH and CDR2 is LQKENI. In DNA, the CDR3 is TGTGCCAGCTCACCCGGGGGGCGCGAGCAGTACGTC. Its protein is CASSPGGREQYV.

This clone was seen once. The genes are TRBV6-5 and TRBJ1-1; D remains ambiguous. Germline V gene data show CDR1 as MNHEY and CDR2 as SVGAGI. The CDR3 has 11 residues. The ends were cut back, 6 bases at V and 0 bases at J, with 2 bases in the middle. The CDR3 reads CASRMNTEAFF. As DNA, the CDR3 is TGTGCCAGCAGGATGAACACTGAAGCTTTCTTT.

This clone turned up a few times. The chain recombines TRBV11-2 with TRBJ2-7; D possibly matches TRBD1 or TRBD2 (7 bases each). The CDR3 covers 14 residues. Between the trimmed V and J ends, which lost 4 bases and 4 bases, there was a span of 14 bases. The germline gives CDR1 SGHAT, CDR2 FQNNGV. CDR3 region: CASSWEGQIYEQYF. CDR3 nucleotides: TGTGCCAGCAGCTGGGAGGGACAGATTTACGAGCAGTACTTC.

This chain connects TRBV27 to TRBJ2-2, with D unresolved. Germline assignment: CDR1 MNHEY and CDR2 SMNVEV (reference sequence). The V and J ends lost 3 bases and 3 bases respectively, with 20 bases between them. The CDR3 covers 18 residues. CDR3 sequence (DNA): TGTGCCAGCAGTTTTTATTCCTCGGGCAGGCGGTACACCGGGGAGCTGTTTTTT. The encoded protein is CASSFYSSGRRYTGELFF.